This TCR beta chain comes out of a study of blood T cell repertoires in COVID-19. Across the whole study: The United States, Italy and Spain were the sources of the acute and convalescent COVID-19 samples.

V lost 7 bases, J lost 6 bases, and 12 bases lay in between. Germline lookup yields CDR1 LNHDA and CDR2 SQIVND (reference sequence). The CDR3 contains 12 residues. Only in-frame clones appear in the TCRdb table, and some are missing; sequencing was by immunoSEQ multiplex PCR. This table holds under 200,000 clones, more than 75% found once. This rearrangement joins TRBV19 to TRBJ1-1; the D gene is possibly TRBD1 (5 bases). Sequences were obtained from peripheral blood. The TCR was taken from a man aged 40-49 years with active or convalescent COVID-19. The chain's CDR3 is CASMEGSAEAFF. The CDR3 region has the DNA TGTGCCAGTATGGAGGGGTCGGCTGAAGCTTTCTTT.